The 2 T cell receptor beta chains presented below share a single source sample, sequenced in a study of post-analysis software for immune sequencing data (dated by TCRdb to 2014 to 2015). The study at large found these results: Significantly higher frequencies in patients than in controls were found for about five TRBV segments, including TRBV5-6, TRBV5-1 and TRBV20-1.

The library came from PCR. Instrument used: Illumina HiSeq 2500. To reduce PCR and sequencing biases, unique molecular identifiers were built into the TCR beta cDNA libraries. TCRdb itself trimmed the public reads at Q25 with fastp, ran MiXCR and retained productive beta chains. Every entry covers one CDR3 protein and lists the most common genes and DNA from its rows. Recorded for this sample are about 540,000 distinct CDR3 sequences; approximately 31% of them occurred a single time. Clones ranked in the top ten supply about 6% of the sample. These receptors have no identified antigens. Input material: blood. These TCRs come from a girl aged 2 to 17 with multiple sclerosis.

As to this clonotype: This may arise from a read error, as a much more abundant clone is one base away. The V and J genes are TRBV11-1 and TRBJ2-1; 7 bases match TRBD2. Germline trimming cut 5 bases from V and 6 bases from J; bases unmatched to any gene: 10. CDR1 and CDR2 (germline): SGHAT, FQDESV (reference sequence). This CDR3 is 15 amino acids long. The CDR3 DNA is TGTGCCAGCAGCCTAGGAATGACTAGCCGCAATGAGCAGTTCTTC. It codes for CASSLGMTSRNEQFF. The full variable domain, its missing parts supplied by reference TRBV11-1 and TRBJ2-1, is EAEVAQSPRYKITEKSQAVAFWCDPISGHATLYWYRQILGQGPELLVQFQDESVVDDSQLPKDRFSAERLKGVDSTLKIQPAELGDSAMYLCASSLGMTSRNEQFFGPGTRLTVL.

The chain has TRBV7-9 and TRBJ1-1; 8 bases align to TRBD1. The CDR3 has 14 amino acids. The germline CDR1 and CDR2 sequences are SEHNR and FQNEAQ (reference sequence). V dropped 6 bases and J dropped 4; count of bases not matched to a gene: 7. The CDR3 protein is CASSRSGGGTEAFF. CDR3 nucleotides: TGTGCCAGCAGTCGTTCAGGGGGCGGCACTGAAGCTTTCTTT.